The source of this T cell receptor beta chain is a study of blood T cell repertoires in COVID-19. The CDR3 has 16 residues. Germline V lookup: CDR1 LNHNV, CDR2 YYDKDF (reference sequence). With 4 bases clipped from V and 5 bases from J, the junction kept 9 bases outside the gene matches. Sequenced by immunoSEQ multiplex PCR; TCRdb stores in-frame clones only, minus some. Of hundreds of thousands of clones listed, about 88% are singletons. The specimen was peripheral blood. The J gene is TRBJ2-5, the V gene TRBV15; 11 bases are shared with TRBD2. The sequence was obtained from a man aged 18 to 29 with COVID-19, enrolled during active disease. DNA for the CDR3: TGTGCCACCAGCACCCCCTTAGCGGGGGGGCGGGAGACCCAGTACTTC. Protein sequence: CATSTPLAGGRETQYF.